The 8 T cell receptor beta chains below come from one sample, sequenced in a study of blood T cells in healthy people across ages. A J-beta primer mix and a sample-barcoded 5' primer were used in a second PCR of about 7 to 12 cycles. TCRdb redid the calling of the 5' RACE reads with MiXCR, one entry per CDR3 protein. Among some 1.4 million distinct CDR3 sequences listed, around 42% were seen once. Specimen: blood. The receptors shown here come from a woman between 18 and 29 years old in good health.

The chain has TRBV12-3 or TRBV12-4 and TRBJ2-1; no reliable D call. Trimming took 3 bases from V and 3 from J, leaving 12 bases between them. The CDR3 runs to 15 residues. CDR3 in DNA: TGTGCCAGCAGTTTTGGTCTACCGAACTACAATGAGCAGTTCTTC. This gives the protein CASSFGLPNYNEQFF.

This clonotype was picked up one time. The chain is built from TRBV6-5 and TRBJ2-7, with D possibly TRBD1 on 5 matching bases. The CDR3 has 13 amino acids. The germline CDR1 and CDR2 sequences are MNHEY and SVGAGI. Trimming removed 0 bases from V and 5 bases from J, with 8 bases in between. CDR3 protein: CASSYSIGDEQYF. The CDR3 DNA is TGTGCCAGCAGTTACTCGATAGGGGACGAGCAGTACTTC.

The V call is TRBV5-1, the J call TRBJ1-4; D is unresolved. Trimming stripped 4 bases from V and 7 bases from J, with 14 bases between. CDR3 length equals 14 residues. Germline lookup yields CDR1 SGHRS and CDR2 YFSETQ. The CDR3: CASSAEGWGEKLFF. In DNA form, the CDR3 reads TGCGCCAGCAGCGCGGAGGGCTGGGGTGAAAAACTGTTTTTT.

This clonotype was counted at least ten times. The CDR3 coding sequence is TGTGCCAGCAGCTTAGATCCGGGAGAGACCCAGTACTTC. Translating it yields CASSLDPGETQYF. The chain recombines TRBV7-9 with TRBJ2-5, with no clear D. Trimming took off 1 base at V and 4 bases at J, with 7 bases between the two ends. The CDR3 is 13 amino acids. Germline assignment: CDR1 SEHNR and CDR2 FQNEAQ (reference sequence). Supplemented by reference TRBV7-9 and TRBJ2-5, the full variable domain reads DTGVSQNPRHKITKRGQNVTFRCDPISEHNRLYWYRQTLGQGPEFLTYFQNEAQLEKSRLLSDRFSAERPKGSFSTLEIQRTEQGDSAMYLCASSLDPGETQYFGPGTRLLVL.

This rearrangement joins TRBV12-3 or TRBV12-4 to TRBJ2-3, with a weak D call TRBD2 (7 bases). This CDR3 is built from 16 residues. V shed 5 bases and J shed 0 bases, with 15 bases lying between them. CDR3 nucleotide sequence: TGTGCCAGCAGTCGCAGAGGGGGGGCTAGCACAGATACGCAGTATTTT. Protein sequence: CASSRRGGASTDTQYF.

This clonotype came up a few times. V is TRBV3-1 and J is TRBJ1-2, with D unresolved. V lost 5 bases and J 2 bases, leaving 18 bases between the germline ends. CDR1 LGHDT and CDR2 YNNKEL come from the germline V gene (reference sequence). The CDR3 length is 16 residues. Here the CDR3 reads CASSTTKLADNYGYTF. The CDR3, as DNA: TGTGCCAGCAGCACGACAAAACTCGCGGACAACTATGGCTACACCTTC.

The rearrangement joins TRBV7-3 to TRBJ2-3, with 14 bases aligning to TRBD2. J was trimmed by 4 bases and V by 5 bases; bases with no gene match: 2. This CDR3 region has 15 residues. Germline V CDR1 and CDR2: SGHTA, FQGTGA. The CDR3, as DNA: TGTGCCAGCAGCATGACTAGCGGGGGGGCAGATACGCAGTATTTT. Translated, it gives CASSMTSGGADTQYF.

This chain links TRBV4-1 with TRBJ1-1; D not resolved. This CDR3 is 12 amino acids long. CDR1 is MGHRA and CDR2 is YSYEKL in the germline V gene. Trimming left V 3 bases short and J 11 bases short, with 13 bases between. The CDR3 DNA is TGCGCCAGCAGCCACTGGGGAAATGAGGCTTTCTTT. This sequence encodes CASSHWGNEAFF.